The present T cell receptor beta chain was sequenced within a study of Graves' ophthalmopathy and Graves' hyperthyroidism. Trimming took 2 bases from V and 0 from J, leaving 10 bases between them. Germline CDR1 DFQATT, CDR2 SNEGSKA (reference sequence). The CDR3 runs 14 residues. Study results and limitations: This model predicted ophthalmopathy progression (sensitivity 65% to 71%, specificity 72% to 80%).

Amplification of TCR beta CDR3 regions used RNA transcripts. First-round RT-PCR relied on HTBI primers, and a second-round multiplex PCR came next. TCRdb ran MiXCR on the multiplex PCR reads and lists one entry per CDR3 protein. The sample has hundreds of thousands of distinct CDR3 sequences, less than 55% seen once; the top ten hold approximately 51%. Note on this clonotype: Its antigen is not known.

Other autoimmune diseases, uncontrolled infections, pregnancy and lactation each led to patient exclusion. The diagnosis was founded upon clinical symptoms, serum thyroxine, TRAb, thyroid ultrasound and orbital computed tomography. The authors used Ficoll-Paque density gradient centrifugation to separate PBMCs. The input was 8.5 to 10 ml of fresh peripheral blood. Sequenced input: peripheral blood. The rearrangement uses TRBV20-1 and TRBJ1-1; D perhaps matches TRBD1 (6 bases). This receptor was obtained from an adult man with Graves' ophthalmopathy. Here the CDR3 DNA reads TGCAGTGCTAGACGGACAGAGATGAACACTGAAGCTTTCTTT. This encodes CSARRTEMNTEAFF.